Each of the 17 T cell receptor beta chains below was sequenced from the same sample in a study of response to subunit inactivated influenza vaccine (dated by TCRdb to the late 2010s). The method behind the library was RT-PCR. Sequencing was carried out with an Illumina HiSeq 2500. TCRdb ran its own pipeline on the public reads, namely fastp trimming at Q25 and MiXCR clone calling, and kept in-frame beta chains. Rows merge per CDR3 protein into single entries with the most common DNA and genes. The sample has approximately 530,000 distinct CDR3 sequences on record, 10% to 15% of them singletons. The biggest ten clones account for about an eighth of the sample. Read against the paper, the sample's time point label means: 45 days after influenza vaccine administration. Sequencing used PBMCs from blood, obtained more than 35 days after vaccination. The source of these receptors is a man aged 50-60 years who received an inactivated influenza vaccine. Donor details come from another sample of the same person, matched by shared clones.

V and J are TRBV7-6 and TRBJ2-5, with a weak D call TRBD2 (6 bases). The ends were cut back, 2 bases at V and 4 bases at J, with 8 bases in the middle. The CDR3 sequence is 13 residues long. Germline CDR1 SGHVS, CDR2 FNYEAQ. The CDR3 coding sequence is TGTGCCAGCAGCTTACTCGGGGGAGAGACCCAGTACTTC. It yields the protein CASSLLGGETQYF.

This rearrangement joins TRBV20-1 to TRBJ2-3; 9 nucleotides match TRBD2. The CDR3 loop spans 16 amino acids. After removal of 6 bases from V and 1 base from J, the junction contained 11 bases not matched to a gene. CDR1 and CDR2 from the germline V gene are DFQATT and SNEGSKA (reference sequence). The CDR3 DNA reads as TGCAGTGCCCCAGAAAGAAAGCGGGGGGGCACAGATACGCAGTATTTT. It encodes CSAPERKRGGTDTQYF.

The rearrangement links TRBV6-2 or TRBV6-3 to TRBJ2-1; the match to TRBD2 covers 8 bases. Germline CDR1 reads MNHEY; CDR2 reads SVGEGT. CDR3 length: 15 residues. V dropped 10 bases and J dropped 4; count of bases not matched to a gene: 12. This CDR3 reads CATKLTGGPYNEQFF. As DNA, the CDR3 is TGTGCCACCAAGTTAACGGGAGGGCCATACAATGAGCAGTTCTTC.

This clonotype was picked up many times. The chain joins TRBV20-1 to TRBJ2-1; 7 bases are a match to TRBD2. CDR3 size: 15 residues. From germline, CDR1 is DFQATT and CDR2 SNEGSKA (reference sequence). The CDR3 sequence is CSPLPSSGLYNEQFF. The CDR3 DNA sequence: TGCAGCCCCCTTCCCTCTAGCGGCCTCTACAATGAGCAGTTCTTC.

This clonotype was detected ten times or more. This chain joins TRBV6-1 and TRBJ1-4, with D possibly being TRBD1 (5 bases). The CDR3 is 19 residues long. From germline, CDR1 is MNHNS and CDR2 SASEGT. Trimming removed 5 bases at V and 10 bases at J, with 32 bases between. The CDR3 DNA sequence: TGTGCCAGCAGTCCAACCTGGGACGGGGGTCTCAGTAGTCGCGGAAAACTGTTTTTT. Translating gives CASSPTWDGGLSSRGKLFF.

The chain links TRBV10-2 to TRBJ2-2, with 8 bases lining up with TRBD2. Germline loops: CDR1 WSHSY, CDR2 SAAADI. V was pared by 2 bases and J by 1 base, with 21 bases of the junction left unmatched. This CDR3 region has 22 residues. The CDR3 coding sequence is TGCGCCAGCAGTGAGGTGCTCGGGGGCCCTCGGACTAGCAACTTGAACACCGGGGAGCTGTTTTTT. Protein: CASSEVLGGPRTSNLNTGELFF.

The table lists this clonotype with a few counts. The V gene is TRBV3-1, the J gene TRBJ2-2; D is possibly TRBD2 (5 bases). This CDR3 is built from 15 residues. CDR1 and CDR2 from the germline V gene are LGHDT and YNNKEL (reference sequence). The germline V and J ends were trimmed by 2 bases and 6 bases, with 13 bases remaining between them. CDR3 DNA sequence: TGTGCCAGCAGCCAACGGCTAGCAGTCGCCGGGGAGCTGTTTTTT. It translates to CASSQRLAVAGELFF.

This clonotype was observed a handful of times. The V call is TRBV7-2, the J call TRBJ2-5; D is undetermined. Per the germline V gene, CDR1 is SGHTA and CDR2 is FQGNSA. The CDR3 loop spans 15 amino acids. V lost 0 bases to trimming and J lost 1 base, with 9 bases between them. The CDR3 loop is CASSLAGGSQETQYF. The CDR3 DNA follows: TGTGCCAGCAGCTTAGCGGGTGGCAGCCAAGAGACCCAGTACTTC.

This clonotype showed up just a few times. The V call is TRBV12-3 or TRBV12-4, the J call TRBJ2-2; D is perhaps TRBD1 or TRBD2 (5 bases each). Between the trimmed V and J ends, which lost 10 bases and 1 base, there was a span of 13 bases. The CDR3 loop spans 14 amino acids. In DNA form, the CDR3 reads TGTGCCACCACGCCGGGACGGAACACCGGGGAGCTGTTTTTT. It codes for CATTPGRNTGELFF.

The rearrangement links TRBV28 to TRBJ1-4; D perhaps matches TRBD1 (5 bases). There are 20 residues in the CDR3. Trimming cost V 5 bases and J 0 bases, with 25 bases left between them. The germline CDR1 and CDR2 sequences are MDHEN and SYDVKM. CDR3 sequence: CASSPIRLLRVKATNEKLFF. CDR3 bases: TGTGCCAGCAGTCCCATCCGCCTCCTCAGGGTTAAAGCAACTAATGAAAAACTGTTTTTT.

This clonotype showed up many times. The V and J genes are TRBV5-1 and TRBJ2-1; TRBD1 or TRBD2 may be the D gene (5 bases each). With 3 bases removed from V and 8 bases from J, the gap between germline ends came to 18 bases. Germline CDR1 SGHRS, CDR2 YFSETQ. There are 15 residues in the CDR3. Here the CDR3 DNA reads TGCGCCAGCAGCTGGGCCGGGACCGTTCAAGATGAGCAGTTCTTC. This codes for CASSWAGTVQDEQFF.

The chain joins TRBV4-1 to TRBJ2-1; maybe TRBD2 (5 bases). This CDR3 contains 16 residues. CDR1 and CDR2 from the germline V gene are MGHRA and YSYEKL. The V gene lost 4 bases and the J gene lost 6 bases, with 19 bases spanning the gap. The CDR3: CASSLTGLGVGNEQFF. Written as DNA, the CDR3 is TGCGCCAGCAGCCTGACTGGGTTGGGAGTGGGCAATGAGCAGTTCTTC.

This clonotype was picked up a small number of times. In DNA form, the CDR3 reads TGTGCCAGCAGCTCTGACAGGCACGAGCAGTACTTC. This encodes CASSSDRHEQYF. The V and J genes are TRBV7-6 and TRBJ2-7, with D perhaps matching TRBD1 (6 bases). The CDR3 sequence is 12 residues long. V lost 4 bases and J lost 5, with 9 bases in between. In germline, CDR1 is SGHVS, CDR2 FNYEAQ.

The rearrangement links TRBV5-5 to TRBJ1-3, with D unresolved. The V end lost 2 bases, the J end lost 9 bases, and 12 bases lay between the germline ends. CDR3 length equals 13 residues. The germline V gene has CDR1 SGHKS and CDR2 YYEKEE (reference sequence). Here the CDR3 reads CASSLGGESTIYF. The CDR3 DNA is TGTGCCAGCAGCTTAGGTGGGGAGAGCACCATATATTTT.

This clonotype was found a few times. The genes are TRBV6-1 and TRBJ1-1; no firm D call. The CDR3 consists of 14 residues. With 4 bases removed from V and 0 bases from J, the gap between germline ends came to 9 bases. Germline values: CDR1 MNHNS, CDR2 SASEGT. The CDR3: CASSANQMNTEAFF. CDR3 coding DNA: TGTGCCAGCAGTGCTAATCAGATGAACACTGAAGCTTTCTTT.

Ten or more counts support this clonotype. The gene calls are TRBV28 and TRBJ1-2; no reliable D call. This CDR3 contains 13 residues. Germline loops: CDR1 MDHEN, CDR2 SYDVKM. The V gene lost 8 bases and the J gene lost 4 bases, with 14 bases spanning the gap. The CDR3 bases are TGTGCCAGCGGTCCAGCCGGAAGCTATGGCTACACCTTC. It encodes CASGPAGSYGYTF.

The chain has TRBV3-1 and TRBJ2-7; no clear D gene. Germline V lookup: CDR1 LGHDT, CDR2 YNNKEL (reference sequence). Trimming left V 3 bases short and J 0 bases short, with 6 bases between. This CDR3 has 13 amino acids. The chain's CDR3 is CASSQIRSYEQYF. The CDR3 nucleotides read TGTGCCAGCAGCCAGATCCGCTCCTACGAGCAGTACTTC.